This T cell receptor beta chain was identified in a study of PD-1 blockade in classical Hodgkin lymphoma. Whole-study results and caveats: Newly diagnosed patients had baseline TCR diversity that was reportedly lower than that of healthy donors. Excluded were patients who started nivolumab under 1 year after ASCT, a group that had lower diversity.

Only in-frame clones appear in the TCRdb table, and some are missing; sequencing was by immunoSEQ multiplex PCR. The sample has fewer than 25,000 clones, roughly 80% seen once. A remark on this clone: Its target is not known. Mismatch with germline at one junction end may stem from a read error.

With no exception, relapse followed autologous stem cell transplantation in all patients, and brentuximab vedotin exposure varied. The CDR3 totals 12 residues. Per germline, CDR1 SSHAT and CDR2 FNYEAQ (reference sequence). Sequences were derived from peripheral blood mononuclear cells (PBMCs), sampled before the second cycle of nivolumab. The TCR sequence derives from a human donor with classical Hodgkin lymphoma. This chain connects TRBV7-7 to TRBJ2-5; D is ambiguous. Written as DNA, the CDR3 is TGTGCTAGCAGCTTAGCCGGGGAGACCCAGTACTTC. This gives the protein CASSLAGETQYF.